This T cell receptor beta chain derives from a study of control samples from healthy donors and cancer patients. TCRdb keeps only in-frame clones here, not all; method: immunoSEQ multiplex PCR. The sample has 150,000 or so clones; 90% to 95% are singletons. This CDR3 contains 15 residues. The V and J ends lost 5 bases and 1 base, in that order; junction bases with no gene match: 3. Germline V gene sequence: CDR1 MNHEY, CDR2 SMNVEV (reference sequence). This receptor was taken from a man aged 35 to 55 in good health. The sequencing input was blood. The V gene is TRBV27, the J gene TRBJ1-2; TRBD1 aligns across 11 bases. CDR3 residues: CASSRTGGVNYGYTF. In DNA form, the CDR3 reads TGTGCCAGCAGTAGGACAGGGGGCGTTAACTATGGCTACACCTTC.